The 5 T cell receptor beta chains below were found in one sample sequenced in a study of beta chain features in type 1 diabetes. The entirety of the isolated RNA underwent reverse transcription, so expressed TCRB transcripts were sequenced. Sequenced by immunoSEQ multiplex PCR; TCRdb stores in-frame clones only, minus some. There are about 740,000 clones in the sample; roughly an eighth occur only once, and 0.02% to 0.025% lies in the top ten. General study points: Shortening that was moderate but significant affected the TCRB CDR3s of Type 1 diabetes patients in all four CD4+ subsets.

Antigens of these TCRs are unknown. Input material: naive CD4+ T cells from blood. These receptors were taken from a man aged 18 to 29 with type 1 diabetes.

This clone showed up just a few times. Here the CDR3 DNA reads TGTGCCAGCAGCCAAGATAGGGGATGGGGCTACGAGCAGTACTTC. Its translation is CASSQDRGWGYEQYF. The chain combines TRBV14 with TRBJ2-7; the D gene is possibly TRBD1 (5 bases). V was shortened by 0 bases and J by 3 bases, with 12 bases between the two germline ends. The CDR3 sequence is 15 residues long. Germline values: CDR1 SGHDN, CDR2 FVKESK.

This clone came up a few times. This chain connects TRBV29-1 to TRBJ2-2; D is possibly TRBD1 or TRBD2 (5 bases each). There are 12 residues in the CDR3. Germline V lookup: CDR1 SQVTM, CDR2 ANQGSEA. V gave up 4 bases and J gave up 6 bases, with 9 bases separating them. The CDR3 DNA reads TGCAGCGTTGGGTGGGGGTCCGGGGAGCTGTTTTTT. This encodes CSVGWGSGELFF.

The rearrangement joins TRBV2 to TRBJ2-3; TRBD2 aligns across 10 bases. The CDR3 is 15 amino acids. The J segment lost 3 bases and the V segment lost 5 bases, leaving 5 bases of the junction unmatched. Per the germline V gene, CDR1 is SNHLY and CDR2 is FYNNEI. The CDR3 DNA is TGTGCCAGCAGTCCAATGGGACTAGCGACAGATACGCAGTATTTT. Translating it yields CASSPMGLATDTQYF.

A few counts support this clone. This chain connects TRBV7-9 to TRBJ1-1; D is undetermined. Germline CDR1 SEHNR, CDR2 FQNEAQ (reference sequence). The CDR3 has 13 residues. V dropped 3 bases and J dropped 2 bases, with 7 bases sitting between them. The CDR3 spells CASSFDINTEAFF. The CDR3 bases are TGTGCCAGCAGCTTTGATATAAACACTGAAGCTTTCTTT. The full variable domain, completed using reference TRBV7-9 and TRBJ1-1, is DTGVSQNPRHKITKRGQNVTFRCDPISEHNRLYWYRQTLGQGPEFLTYFQNEAQLEKSRLLSDRFSAERPKGSFSTLEIQRTEQGDSAMYLCASSFDINTEAFFGQGTRLTVV.

This rearrangement joins TRBV18 to TRBJ1-2, with D perhaps TRBD1 (5 bases). V dropped 6 bases and J dropped 8 bases, with 16 bases sitting between them. This CDR3 has 13 residues. Germline V gives CDR1 KGHSH, CDR2 LQKENI. The CDR3 DNA reads TGTGCCAGCTCCACCAATTCAGGGCGCGGCTACACCTTC. Translating it yields CASSTNSGRGYTF.